This T cell receptor (beta chain) is from a study of OX40 agonist ivuxolimab in advanced cancers. About the study: Every patient in dose escalation had hepatocellular carcinoma, melanoma, renal cell or head and neck cancer.

Germline assignment: CDR1 SGHVS and CDR2 FQNEAQ. The CDR3 is 17 residues long. Deletions cut 6 bases from V and 4 bases from J, with 22 bases between. Method: immunoSEQ multiplex PCR; TCRdb's copy keeps in-frame clones and lacks some. The repertoire holds some 80,000 clones, with around 93% as singletons. The TCR comes from an adult with an advanced solid tumor such as melanoma, head and neck, liver or kidney cancer. The chain recombines TRBV7-8 with TRBJ1-5; tentative D call: TRBD1 (5 bases). The starting material was CD4+ or CD8+ T cells sorted from blood, obtained in a trial of the OX40 agonist ivuxolimab. Here the CDR3 reads CASSPVRAPGGNQPQHF. DNA for the CDR3: TGTGCCAGCAGTCCCGTTCGGGCCCCGGGGGGGAATCAGCCCCAGCATTTT. Looking up the rest from reference TRBV7-8 and TRBJ1-5 gives the full variable domain: GAGVSQSPRYKVAKRGQDVALRCDPISGHVSLFWYQQALGQGPEFLTYFQNEAQLDKSGLPSDRFFAERPEGSVSTLKIQRTQQEDSAVYLCASSPVRAPGGNQPQHFGDGTRLSIL.